This TCR beta chain was sequenced during a study of regulatory T cells in long-lasting Graves disease. The time point is: newly diagnosed GD, antithyroid drugs for less than 3 months. The TCR library was prepared using RNA isolated from PBMCs. The TCR beta library used iRepertoire HTBI primers with Arm-PCR amplification of CDR3. In the study's own analysis: Identification of gene segments yielded around 64 TRBV and around 13 TRBJ across samples. TCRdb passed the multiplex PCR reads through MiXCR, listing each CDR3 protein once. TCRdb, rather than the study authors, made the V and J calls. The sample holds about 620,000 distinct CDR3 sequences, 15% to 20% seen once. The CDR3 loop spans 15 amino acids. Germline CDR1 reads MNHNS; CDR2 reads SASEGT. Whole-study results and caveats: Newly diagnosed Graves' patients exceeded persistent ones in TCR diversity.

Notes on this clonotype: Its antigen remains unidentified. Relative to the germline gene, one junction end is altered; a read error may explain this.

The same sample was also used in a study of T cells in Graves' hyperthyroidism and ophthalmopathy. That work states: An initial round of RT-PCR targeting the TCR CDR3 relied on the HTBI primer set.

The chain joins TRBV6-1 to TRBJ1-5; D might be TRBD1 (5 bases). The sequence was collected from a woman aged 25 to 39 with Graves disease. Sample: peripheral blood mononuclear cells (PBMCs), taken at new diagnosis, from a patient treated with antithyroid drugs. The CDR3 is CASTQSGATNQPKHF. The DNA of the CDR3 is TGTGCCAGCACCCAGAGCGGGGCTACAAATCAGCCCAAGCATTTT.